The 24 T cell receptor beta chains presented below share a single source sample, sequenced in a study of CD8+ T cells in alopecia areata. Sequencing templates came from extracted RNA that was reverse transcribed into cDNA. Assay: immunoSEQ multiplex PCR; the TCRdb copy retains only in-frame clones and omits some. The sample yields more than 95,000 clones, 58% seen once. Treatment denoted: oral pan-JAK inhibitor, 5-10 mg twice daily. The material was CD8+ T cells sorted from blood, obtained at week 4, from a patient treated with tofacitinib. The receptors stem from a human donor with alopecia areata.

The chain combines TRBV15 with TRBJ1-5, with D tentatively TRBD1 (6 bases). The CDR3 has 12 amino acids. The V gene's germline CDR1 is LNHNV and CDR2 YYDKDF (reference sequence). The V gene lost 7 bases and the J gene lost 4 bases, with 8 bases spanning the gap. DNA of the CDR3: TGTGCCACCAACACAGGGAATCAGCCCCAGCATTTT. It is translated as CATNTGNQPQHF.

The rearrangement uses TRBV25-1 and TRBJ2-4; D not certain. CDR3 length: 11 amino acids. Germline loops: CDR1 MGHDK, CDR2 SYGVNS. The V end lost 6 bases, the J end lost 6 bases, and 6 bases lay between the germline ends. CDR3 DNA sequence: TGTGCCAGCAGCCTGGGAAACATTCAGTACTTC. It translates to CASSLGNIQYF.

The rearrangement joins TRBV27 to TRBJ2-7; TRBD2 might be the D (6 bases). CDR1 is MNHEY and CDR2 is SMNVEV in the germline V gene (reference sequence). The CDR3 is 14 amino acids. Trimming cost V 0 bases and J 3 bases, with 9 bases left between them. The CDR3 sequence: CASSLSTEGYEQYF. CDR3 DNA sequence: TGTGCCAGCAGTTTATCCACGGAGGGCTACGAGCAGTACTTC.

V gene TRBV4-1 combines with J gene TRBJ2-3; tentatively, D is TRBD1 (5 bases). CDR1 and CDR2 (germline): MGHRA, YSYEKL. Trimming cost V 0 bases and J 6 bases, with 10 bases left between them. This CDR3 is built from 14 residues. CDR3 coding DNA: TGCGCCAGCAGCCAAGAGCAGGGTTTGGATACGCAGTATTTT. This sequence encodes CASSQEQGLDTQYF.

V and J are TRBV30 and TRBJ1-4, with no clear D. The V gene lost 0 bases and the J gene lost 4 bases, with 9 bases spanning the gap. From germline, CDR1 is GTSNPN and CDR2 SVGIG (reference sequence). This CDR3 contains 14 residues. Written as DNA, the CDR3 is TGTGCCTGGAGTGTAGGCATGGGTAATGAAAAACTGTTTTTT. It yields the protein CAWSVGMGNEKLFF.

Details on this clone: Germline and junction disagree at one end, which may indicate a read error. The chain recombines TRBV5-6 with TRBJ2-7; D tentatively reads TRBD1 or TRBD2 (5 bases each). The CDR3 consists of 15 residues. Per the germline V gene, CDR1 is SGHDT and CDR2 is YYEEEE. CDR3 amino acids: CASSSENRDPSERYF. DNA of the CDR3: TGTGCCAGCAGCTCAGAGAATAGGGACCCATCCGAGCGGTACTTC.

V and J are TRBV28 and TRBJ2-3; 9 positions match TRBD1. This CDR3 is built from 15 residues. The junction had 2 bases not matched to a gene; V was cut back by 4 bases and J by 0 bases. Germline-derived CDR1 and CDR2 are MDHEN and SYDVKM. The CDR3 protein is CASSSTGGSTDTQYF. CDR3 bases: TGTGCCAGCAGTTCGACAGGGGGGAGCACAGATACGCAGTATTTT.

V is TRBV6-5 and J is TRBJ2-1; 8 bases fit TRBD2. This CDR3 has 15 residues. Germline lookup yields CDR1 MNHEY and CDR2 SVGAGI. The V gene end was trimmed by 6 bases and the J gene end by 4 bases; junction bases not matched to a gene: 8. This CDR3 is CASSLAGPLYNEQFF. In DNA form, the CDR3 reads TGTGCCAGCAGCCTAGCGGGCCCACTTTACAATGAGCAGTTCTTC.

This clone was recorded once. The CDR3 loop is CAWSRDSEEETQYF. The CDR3, as DNA: TGTGCCTGGAGTCGGGACTCCGAGGAAGAGACCCAGTACTTC. The chain uses TRBV30 and TRBJ2-5; TRBD2 might be the D (6 bases). V was shortened by 2 bases and J by 3 bases, with 13 bases between the two germline ends. Germline loops: CDR1 GTSNPN, CDR2 SVGIG (reference sequence). The CDR3 has 14 residues.

There are a few counts of this clone. The gene calls are TRBV5-4 and TRBJ1-1, with D perhaps TRBD1 (5 bases). CDR1 and CDR2 from the germline V gene are SGHNT and YYREEE (reference sequence). V was trimmed by 4 bases and J by 11 bases, leaving 21 bases between them. This CDR3 contains 14 residues. The CDR3 spells CASSQENLGTGAFF. The CDR3 region has the DNA TGTGCCAGCAGCCAAGAAAACTTGGGGACCGGTGCTTTCTTT. Full variable domain (remainder filled in from reference TRBV5-4 and TRBJ1-1): ETGVTQSPTHLIKTRGQQVTLRCSSQSGHNTVSWYQQALGQGPQFIFQYYREEENGRGNFPPRFSGLQFPNYSSELNVNALELDDSALYLCASSQENLGTGAFFGQGTRLTVV.

This chain links TRBV30 with TRBJ2-7, with D perhaps TRBD1 (7 bases). Trimming pared 3 bases from V and 2 bases from J, leaving 11 bases between. This CDR3 comprises 13 residues. Germline CDR1 is GTSNPN and CDR2 is SVGIG (reference sequence). The CDR3 sequence is CAWRTRGAYEQYF. Here the CDR3 DNA reads TGTGCCTGGAGGACCAGGGGGGCCTACGAGCAGTACTTC.

In its sample, this clone was seen once. The chain recombines TRBV11-1 with TRBJ1-1; D gene ambiguous. CDR1 and CDR2 (germline): SGHAT, FQDESV (reference sequence). The CDR3 has 11 residues. Trimming took off 4 bases at V and 11 bases at J, with 11 bases between the two ends. DNA of the CDR3: TGTGCCAGCAGCTCGCAAGTGGACGCTTTCTTT. It encodes CASSSQVDAFF.

This rearrangement joins TRBV29-1 to TRBJ2-1, with 11 bases fitting TRBD2. The CDR3 is 16 residues long. Germline values: CDR1 SQVTM, CDR2 ANQGSEA. The ends lost 2 bases at V and 5 bases at J; junction bases unmatched: 8. The CDR3 here is CSVETLAGGLDNEQFF. The CDR3 DNA sequence: TGCAGCGTTGAAACGCTAGCGGGGGGTCTTGACAATGAGCAGTTCTTC.

This clone was seen only a few times. The chain employs TRBV5-1 and TRBJ2-4; D possibly corresponds to TRBD2 (6 bases). Trimming took off 4 bases at V and 7 bases at J, with 9 bases between the two ends. Germline V gives CDR1 SGHRS, CDR2 YFSETQ. CDR3 length: 12 residues. In DNA form, the CDR3 reads TGCGCCAGCAGCGCTCGGGGGAACATTCAGTACTTC. It specifies CASSARGNIQYF.

Concerning this clone itself: A read error may account for a junction end that differs from germline. This sequence joins TRBV7-7 and TRBJ2-1, with 8 bases identical to TRBD2. The CDR3 covers 14 residues. Germline V CDR1 and CDR2: SSHAT, FNYEAQ (reference sequence). CDR3 coding DNA: TGTGCTAGCAGCAGGGAAGCGGGGGATAATGAGCAGTTCTTC. It yields the protein CASSREAGDNEQFF.

The chain has TRBV11-2 and TRBJ2-3, with 9 bases identical to TRBD2. CDR3 length: 14 residues. In germline, CDR1 is SGHAT, CDR2 FQNNGV. The V and J ends lost 3 bases and 12 bases, in that order; junction bases with no gene match: 10. The CDR3 protein is CASSLERGALHQYF. CDR3 sequence (DNA): TGTGCCAGCAGCTTGGAGCGGGGGGCCCTCCATCAGTATTTT.

The chain employs TRBV29-1 and TRBJ1-2; D gene unclear. Germline V gene lookup returns CDR1 SQVTM and CDR2 ANQGSEA. V dropped 5 bases and J dropped 3 bases, with 10 bases sitting between them. The CDR3 has 12 residues. The CDR3 loop is CSVRREDYGYTF. CDR3 bases: TGCAGCGTTAGGAGGGAGGACTATGGCTACACCTTC.

The chain couples TRBV7-2 to TRBJ2-3; TRBD2 might be the D (7 bases). Looked up from germline, CDR1 is SGHTA and CDR2 is FQGNSA. V was trimmed by 2 bases and J by 3 bases, leaving 12 bases between them. CDR3 length equals 15 residues. The CDR3 region has the DNA TGTGCCAGCAGCTTACCGGGGGGCCGGACAGATACGCAGTATTTT. Protein: CASSLPGGRTDTQYF.

V gene TRBV27 combines with J gene TRBJ2-5, with unresolved D. This CDR3 region has 13 residues. Germline CDR1 MNHEY, CDR2 SMNVEV (reference sequence). V lost 5 bases and J 0 bases, leaving 7 bases between the germline ends. Here the CDR3 DNA reads TGTGCCAGCAGTCCCCCAAACCAAGAGACCCAGTACTTC. The encoded protein is CASSPPNQETQYF.

This chain uses TRBV29-1 with TRBJ2-3; TRBD2 matches 7 bases. Unmatched junction bases numbered 10, after V lost 7 bases and J lost 0 bases. CDR1 is SQVTM and CDR2 is ANQGSEA in the germline V gene. This CDR3 has 15 residues. The CDR3 loop reads CSAEAGQLSTDTQYF. DNA for the CDR3: TGCAGCGCCGAAGCGGGGCAGCTAAGCACAGATACGCAGTATTTT.

The chain combines TRBV30 with TRBJ1-2; D is uncertain. This CDR3 is built from 12 residues. Germline V gives CDR1 GTSNPN, CDR2 SVGIG (reference sequence). With 0 bases removed from V and 4 bases from J, the gap between germline ends came to 6 bases. The CDR3: CAWSVLGYGYTF. CDR3 DNA: TGTGCCTGGAGTGTACTCGGCTATGGCTACACCTTC. Combining the CDR3 with reference TRBV30 and TRBJ1-2 gives the whole variable domain SQTIHQWPATLVQPVGSPLSLECTVEGTSNPNLYWYRQAAGRGLQLLFYSVGIGQISSEVPQNLSASRPQDRQFILSSKKLLLSDSGFYLCAWSVLGYGYTFGSGTRLTVV.

This clone was counted once. The chain has TRBV6-6 and TRBJ2-4, with TRBD2 identical over 13 bases. This CDR3 region has 15 residues. Germline CDR1 MNHNY, CDR2 SVGAGI (reference sequence). V gave up 7 bases and J gave up 7 bases; unmatched junction bases: 7. The CDR3 sequence is CASIPGLAGKNIQYF. CDR3 nucleotide sequence: TGTGCCAGCATCCCGGGACTAGCGGGGAAGAACATTCAGTACTTC.

The chain has TRBV30 and TRBJ2-5; D not resolved. CDR3 length: 14 amino acids. The V gene lost 0 bases and the J gene lost 2 bases, with 10 bases spanning the gap. Germline lookup yields CDR1 GTSNPN and CDR2 SVGIG (reference sequence). The CDR3 is CAWSVGWGQETQYF. The CDR3 DNA reads TGTGCCTGGAGTGTAGGTTGGGGTCAAGAGACCCAGTACTTC.

The J gene is TRBJ2-2, the V gene TRBV5-6, with TRBD1 matching over 9 bases. J lost 12 bases, V lost 0 bases, and 15 bases had no gene match. CDR1 and CDR2 from the germline V gene are SGHDT and YYEEEE. The CDR3 spans 17 residues. This CDR3 is CASSLVNSRDREGKLFF. CDR3 sequence (DNA): TGTGCCAGCAGCTTGGTAAACAGCCGGGACAGGGAGGGAAAGCTGTTTTTT.